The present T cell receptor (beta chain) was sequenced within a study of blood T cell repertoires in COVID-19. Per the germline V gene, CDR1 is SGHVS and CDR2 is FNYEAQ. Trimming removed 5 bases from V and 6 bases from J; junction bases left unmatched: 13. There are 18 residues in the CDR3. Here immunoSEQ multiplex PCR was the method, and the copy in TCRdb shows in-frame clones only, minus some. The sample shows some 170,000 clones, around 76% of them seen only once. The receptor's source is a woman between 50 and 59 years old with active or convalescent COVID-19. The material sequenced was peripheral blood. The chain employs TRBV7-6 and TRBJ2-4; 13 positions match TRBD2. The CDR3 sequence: CASSGLAGDGTAANIQYF. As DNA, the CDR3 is TGTGCCAGCAGCGGACTAGCGGGAGATGGTACCGCTGCAAACATTCAGTACTTC.